This TCR beta chain was observed in a study of control samples from healthy donors and cancer patients. This table comes from immunoSEQ multiplex PCR, and its TCRdb copy is limited to in-frame clones, with some not included. Counted here are about 160,000 clones, about 95% occurring once; the ten biggest clones make up 13% to 15%. The germline V gene encodes CDR1 LGHDT and CDR2 YNNKEL (reference sequence). The CDR3 runs 17 residues. V dropped 4 bases and J dropped 2 bases, with 15 bases sitting between them. Sample: PBMCs. The chain links TRBV3-1 (or the pseudogene TRBV3-2) to TRBJ2-6; D is perhaps TRBD1 or TRBD2 (5 bases each). The clonotype was recovered from a man aged 55 to 70 with colorectal cancer. CDR3 in DNA: TGTGCCAGCAGCCCCGGGACGGGGCGACCTGGGGCCAACGTCCTGACTTTC. Translated: CASSPGTGRPGANVLTF.